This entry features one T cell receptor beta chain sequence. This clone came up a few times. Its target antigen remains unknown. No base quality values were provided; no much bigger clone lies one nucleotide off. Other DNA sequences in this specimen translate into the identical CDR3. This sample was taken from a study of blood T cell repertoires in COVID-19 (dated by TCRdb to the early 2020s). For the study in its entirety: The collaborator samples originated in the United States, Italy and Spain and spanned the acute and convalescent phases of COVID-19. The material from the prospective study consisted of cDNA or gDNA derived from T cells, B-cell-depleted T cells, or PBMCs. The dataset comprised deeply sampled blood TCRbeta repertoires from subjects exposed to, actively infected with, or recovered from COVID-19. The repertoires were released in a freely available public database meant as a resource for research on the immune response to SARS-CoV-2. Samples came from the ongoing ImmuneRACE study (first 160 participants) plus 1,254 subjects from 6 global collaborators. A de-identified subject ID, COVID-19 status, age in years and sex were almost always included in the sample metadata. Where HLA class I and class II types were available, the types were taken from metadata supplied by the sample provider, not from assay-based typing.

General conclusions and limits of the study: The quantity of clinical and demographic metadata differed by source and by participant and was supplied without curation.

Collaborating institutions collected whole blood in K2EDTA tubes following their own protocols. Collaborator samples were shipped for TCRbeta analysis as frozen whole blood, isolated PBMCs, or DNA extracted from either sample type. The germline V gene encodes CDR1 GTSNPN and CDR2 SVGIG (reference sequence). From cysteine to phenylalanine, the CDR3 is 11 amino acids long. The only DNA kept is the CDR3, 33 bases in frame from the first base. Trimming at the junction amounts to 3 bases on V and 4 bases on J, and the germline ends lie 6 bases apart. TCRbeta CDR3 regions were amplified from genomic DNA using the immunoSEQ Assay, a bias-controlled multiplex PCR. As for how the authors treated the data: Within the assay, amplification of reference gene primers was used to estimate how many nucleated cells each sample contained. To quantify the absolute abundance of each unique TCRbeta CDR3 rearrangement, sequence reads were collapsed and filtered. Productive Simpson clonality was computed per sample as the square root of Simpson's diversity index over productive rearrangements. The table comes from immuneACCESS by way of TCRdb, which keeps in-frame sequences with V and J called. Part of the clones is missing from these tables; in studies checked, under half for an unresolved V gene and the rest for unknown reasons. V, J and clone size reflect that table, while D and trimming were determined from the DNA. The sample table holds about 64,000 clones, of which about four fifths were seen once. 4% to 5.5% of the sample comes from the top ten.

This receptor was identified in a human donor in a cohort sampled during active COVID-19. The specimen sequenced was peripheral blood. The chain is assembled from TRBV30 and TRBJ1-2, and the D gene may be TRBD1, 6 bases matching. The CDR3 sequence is CAWSRGYGYTF. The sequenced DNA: TGTGCCTGGAGCAGGGGCTATGGCTACACCTTC.